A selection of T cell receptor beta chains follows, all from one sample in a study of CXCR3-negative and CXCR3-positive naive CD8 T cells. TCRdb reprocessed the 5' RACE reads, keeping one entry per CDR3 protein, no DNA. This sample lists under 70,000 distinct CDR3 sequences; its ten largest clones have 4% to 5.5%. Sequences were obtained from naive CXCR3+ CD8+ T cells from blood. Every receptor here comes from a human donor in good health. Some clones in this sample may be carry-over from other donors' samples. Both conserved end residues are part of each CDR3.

CDR3 protein: CASSPGTNSYEQYF; V gene: TRBV5-1; J gene: TRBJ2-7
CDR3 protein: CSDQTGVPYGYTF; V gene: TRBV29-1; J gene: TRBJ1-2
CDR3 protein: CASSYSTGGSYEQYF; V gene: TRBV6-5; J gene: TRBJ2-7
CDR3 protein: CASSLSRQGLGFGFEQYF; V gene: TRBV27; J gene: TRBJ2-7
CDR3 protein: CSFESGDLNTEAFF; V gene: TRBV29-1; J gene: TRBJ1-1
CDR3 protein: CSVESGTPYEQYF; V gene: TRBV29-1; J gene: TRBJ2-7
CDR3 protein: CASSHRGVPPLHF; V gene: TRBV3-1; J gene: TRBJ1-6
CDR3 protein: CATSRGRTGSDTQYF; V gene: TRBV15; J gene: TRBJ2-3
CDR3 protein: CASSRLTLGEQYF; V gene: TRBV14; J gene: TRBJ2-7
CDR3 protein: CSVVGLEVYEQYF; V gene: TRBV29-1; J gene: TRBJ2-7
CDR3 protein: CASSQDPGGSYNEQLF; V gene: TRBV4-2; J gene: TRBJ2-1
CDR3 protein: CASSPRQAVYEQYF; V gene: TRBV7-9; J gene: TRBJ2-7
CDR3 protein: CSVEWDGGQGGYTF; V gene: TRBV29-1; J gene: TRBJ1-2
CDR3 protein: CSARGATDTQYF; V gene: TRBV20-1; J gene: TRBJ2-3
CDR3 protein: CASSQEGQGNWEQYF; V gene: TRBV4-1; J gene: TRBJ2-7
CDR3 protein: CASSYRTANTEAFF; V gene: TRBV6-6; J gene: TRBJ1-1
CDR3 protein: CASSLSGPPHNEQFF; V gene: TRBV27; J gene: TRBJ2-1
CDR3 protein: CASSEGGSLSYEQYF; V gene: TRBV2; J gene: TRBJ2-7
CDR3 protein: CASTTGVLGNQPQHF; V gene: TRBV6-6; J gene: TRBJ1-5
CDR3 protein: CASSPGATPNYGYTF; V gene: TRBV5-1; J gene: TRBJ1-2
CDR3 protein: CASSATGGAGTEAFF; V gene: TRBV7-3; J gene: TRBJ1-1
CDR3 protein: CASSQEVKQGTEAFF; V gene: TRBV7-6; J gene: TRBJ1-1
CDR3 protein: CSVDEDSNTGELFF; V gene: TRBV29-1; J gene: TRBJ2-2
CDR3 protein: CSAAGLAYRYNEQFF; V gene: TRBV20-1; J gene: TRBJ2-1
CDR3 protein: CASSLGESYHPPHGYTF; V gene: TRBV9; J gene: TRBJ1-2
CDR3 protein: CSVGGITSETFF; V gene: TRBV29-1; J gene: TRBJ1-1
CDR3 protein: CASSLVGRPLYNEQFF; V gene: TRBV5-1; J gene: TRBJ2-1
CDR3 protein: CASTTLASDTGELFF; V gene: TRBV6-2/TRBV6-3; J gene: TRBJ2-2
CDR3 protein: CASSFPGAGTGELFF; V gene: TRBV13; J gene: TRBJ2-2
CDR3 protein: CSGQSGEVPYEQYF; V gene: TRBV29-1; J gene: TRBJ2-7